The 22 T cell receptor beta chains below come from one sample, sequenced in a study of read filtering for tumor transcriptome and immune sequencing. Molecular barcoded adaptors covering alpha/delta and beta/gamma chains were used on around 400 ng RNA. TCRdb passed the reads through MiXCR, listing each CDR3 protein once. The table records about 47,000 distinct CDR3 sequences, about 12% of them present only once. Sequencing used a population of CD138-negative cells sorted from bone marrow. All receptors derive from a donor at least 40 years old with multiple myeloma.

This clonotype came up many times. CDR3 nucleotide sequence: TGCAGTGCTAGGGAGGGGATGGGCAAAAACATTCAGTACTTC. Translating it yields CSAREGMGKNIQYF. The V gene is TRBV20-1, the J gene TRBJ2-4; D might be TRBD2 (6 bases). The V end lost 3 bases, the J end lost 3 bases, and 12 bases lay between the germline ends. This CDR3 is 14 amino acids long. The germline CDR1 and CDR2 sequences are DFQATT and SNEGSKA (reference sequence).

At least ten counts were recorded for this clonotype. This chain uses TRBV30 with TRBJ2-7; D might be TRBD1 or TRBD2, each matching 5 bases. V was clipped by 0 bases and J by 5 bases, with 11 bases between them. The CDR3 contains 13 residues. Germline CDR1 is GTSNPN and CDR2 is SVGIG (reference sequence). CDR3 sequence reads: CAWSVTWDHEQYF. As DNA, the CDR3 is TGTGCCTGGAGTGTAACCTGGGACCACGAGCAGTACTTC.

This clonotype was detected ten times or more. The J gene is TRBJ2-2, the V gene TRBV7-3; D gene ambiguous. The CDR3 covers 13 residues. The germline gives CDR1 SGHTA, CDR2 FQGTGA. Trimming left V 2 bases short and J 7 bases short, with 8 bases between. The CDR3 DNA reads TGTGCCAGCAGCTTACGGTATAGCGGGGAGCTGTTTTTT. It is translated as CASSLRYSGELFF. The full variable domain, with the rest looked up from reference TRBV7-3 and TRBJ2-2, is GAGVSQTPSNKVTEKGKYVELRCDPISGHTALYWYRQSLGQGPEFLIYFQGTGAADDSGLPNDRFFAVRPEGSVSTLKIQRTERGDSAVYLCASSLRYSGELFFGEGSRLTVL.

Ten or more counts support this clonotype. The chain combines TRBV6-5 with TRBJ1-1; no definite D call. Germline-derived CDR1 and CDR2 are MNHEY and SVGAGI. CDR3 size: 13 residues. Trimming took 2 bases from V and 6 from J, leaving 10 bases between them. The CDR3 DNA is TGTGCCAGCAGTTACCGACATAACTCTGAAGCTTTCTTT. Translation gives CASSYRHNSEAFF.

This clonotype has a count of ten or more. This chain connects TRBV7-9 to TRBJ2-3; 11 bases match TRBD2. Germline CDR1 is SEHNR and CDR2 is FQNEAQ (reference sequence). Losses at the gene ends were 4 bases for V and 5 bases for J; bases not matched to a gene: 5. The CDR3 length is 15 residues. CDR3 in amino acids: CASSSEGLAVDTQYF. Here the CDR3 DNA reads TGTGCCAGCAGCTCCGAGGGACTAGCGGTAGATACGCAGTATTTT. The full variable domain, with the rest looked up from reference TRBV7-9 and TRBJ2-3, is DTGVSQNPRHKITKRGQNVTFRCDPISEHNRLYWYRQTLGQGPEFLTYFQNEAQLEKSRLLSDRFSAERPKGSFSTLEIQRTEQGDSAMYLCASSSEGLAVDTQYFGPGTRLTVL.

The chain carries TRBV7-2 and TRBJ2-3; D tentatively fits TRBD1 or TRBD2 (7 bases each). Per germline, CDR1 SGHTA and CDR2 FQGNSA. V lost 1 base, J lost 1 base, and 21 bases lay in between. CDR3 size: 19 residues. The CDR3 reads CASSLVVGAGGARTDTQYF. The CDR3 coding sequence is TGTGCCAGCAGCTTAGTAGTGGGGGCAGGGGGGGCGCGCACAGATACGCAGTATTTT.

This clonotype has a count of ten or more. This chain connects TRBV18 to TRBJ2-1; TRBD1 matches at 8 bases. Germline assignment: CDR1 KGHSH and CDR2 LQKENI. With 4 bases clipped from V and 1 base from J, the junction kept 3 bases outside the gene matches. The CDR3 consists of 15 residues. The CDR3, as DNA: TGTGCCAGCTCACTTGGACAGGGATCCTACAATGAGCAGTTCTTC. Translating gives CASSLGQGSYNEQFF.

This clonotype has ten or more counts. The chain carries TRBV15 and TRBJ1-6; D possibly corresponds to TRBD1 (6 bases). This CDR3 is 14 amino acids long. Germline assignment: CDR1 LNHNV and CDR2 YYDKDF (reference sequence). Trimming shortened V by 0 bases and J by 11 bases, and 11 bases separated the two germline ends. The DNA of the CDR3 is TGTGCCACCAGCAGAGACCCCGGGGGGCCACCCCTCCACTTT. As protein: CATSRDPGGPPLHF.

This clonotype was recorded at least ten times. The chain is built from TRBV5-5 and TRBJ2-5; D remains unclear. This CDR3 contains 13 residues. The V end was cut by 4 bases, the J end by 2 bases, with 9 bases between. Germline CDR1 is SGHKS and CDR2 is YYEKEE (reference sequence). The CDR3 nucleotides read TGTGCCAGCAGCCCCCCTGATCAAGAGACCCAGTACTTC. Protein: CASSPPDQETQYF.

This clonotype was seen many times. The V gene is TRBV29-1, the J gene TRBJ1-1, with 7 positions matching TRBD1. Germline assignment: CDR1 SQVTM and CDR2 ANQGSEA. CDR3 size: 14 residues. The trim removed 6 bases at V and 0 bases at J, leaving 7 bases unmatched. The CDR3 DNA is TGCAGCGTCCAATGGGACAGCCTGAACACTGAAGCTTTCTTT. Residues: CSVQWDSLNTEAFF. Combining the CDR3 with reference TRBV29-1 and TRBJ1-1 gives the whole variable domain SAVISQKPSRDICQRGTSLTIQCQVDSQVTMMFWYRQQPGQSLTLIATANQGSEATYESGFVIDKFPISRPNLTFSTLTVSNMSPEDSSIYLCSVQWDSLNTEAFFGQGTRLTVV.

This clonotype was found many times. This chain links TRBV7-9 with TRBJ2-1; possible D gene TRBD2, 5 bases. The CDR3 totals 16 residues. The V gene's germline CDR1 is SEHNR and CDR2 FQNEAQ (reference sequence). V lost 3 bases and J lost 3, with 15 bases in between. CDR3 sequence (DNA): TGTGCCAGCAGCTTCCGGATGCCTGGACTCTACAATGAGCAGTTCTTC. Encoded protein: CASSFRMPGLYNEQFF. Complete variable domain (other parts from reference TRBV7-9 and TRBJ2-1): DTGVSQNPRHKITKRGQNVTFRCDPISEHNRLYWYRQTLGQGPEFLTYFQNEAQLEKSRLLSDRFSAERPKGSFSTLEIQRTEQGDSAMYLCASSFRMPGLYNEQFFGPGTRLTVL.

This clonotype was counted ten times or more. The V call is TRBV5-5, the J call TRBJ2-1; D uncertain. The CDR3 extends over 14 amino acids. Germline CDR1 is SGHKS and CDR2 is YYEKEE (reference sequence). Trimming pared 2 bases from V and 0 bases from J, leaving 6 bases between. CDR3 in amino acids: CASSFFGSYNEQFF. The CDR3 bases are TGTGCCAGCAGCTTCTTTGGCTCCTACAATGAGCAGTTCTTC.

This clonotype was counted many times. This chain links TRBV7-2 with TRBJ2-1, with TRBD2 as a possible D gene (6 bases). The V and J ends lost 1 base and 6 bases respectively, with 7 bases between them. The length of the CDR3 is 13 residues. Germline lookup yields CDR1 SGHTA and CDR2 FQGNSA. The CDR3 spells CASSLGGLNEQFF. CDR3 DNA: TGTGCCAGCAGCTTAGGGGGACTCAATGAGCAGTTCTTC.

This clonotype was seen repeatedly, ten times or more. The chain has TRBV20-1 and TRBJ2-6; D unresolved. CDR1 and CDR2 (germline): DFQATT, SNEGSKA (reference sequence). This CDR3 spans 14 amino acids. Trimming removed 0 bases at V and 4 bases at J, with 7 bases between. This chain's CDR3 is CSARELEGANVLTF. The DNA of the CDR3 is TGCAGTGCTAGAGAGCTGGAAGGGGCCAACGTCCTGACTTTC.

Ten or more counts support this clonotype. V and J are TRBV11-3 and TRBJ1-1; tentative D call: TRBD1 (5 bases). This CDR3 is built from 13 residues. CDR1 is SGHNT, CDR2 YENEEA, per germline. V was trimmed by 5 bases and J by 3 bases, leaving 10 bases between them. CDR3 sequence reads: CASSRRGDTEAFF. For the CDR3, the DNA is TGTGCCAGCAGCCGCCGAGGGGACACTGAAGCTTTCTTT.

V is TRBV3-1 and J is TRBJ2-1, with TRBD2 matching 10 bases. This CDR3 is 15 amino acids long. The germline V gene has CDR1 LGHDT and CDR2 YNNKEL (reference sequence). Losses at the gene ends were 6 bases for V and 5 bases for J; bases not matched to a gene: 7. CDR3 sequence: CASRLRTSGDNEQFF. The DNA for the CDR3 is TGTGCCAGCAGGTTGAGGACTAGCGGAGACAATGAGCAGTTCTTC.

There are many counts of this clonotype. For the CDR3, the DNA is TGCAGCGTCAATCCTGGCGGAGGAGAGCAGTTCTTC. This sequence encodes CSVNPGGGEQFF. The rearrangement joins TRBV29-1 to TRBJ2-1, with D possibly TRBD2 on 5 matching bases. The length of the CDR3 is 12 residues. The V end lost 6 bases, the J end lost 10 bases, and 16 bases lay between the germline ends. Looked up from germline, CDR1 is SQVTM and CDR2 is ANQGSEA.

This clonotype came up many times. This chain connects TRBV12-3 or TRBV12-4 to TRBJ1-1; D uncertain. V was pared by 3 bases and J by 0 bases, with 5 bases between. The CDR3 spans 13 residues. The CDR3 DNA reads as TGTGCCAGCAGTTTGATGATGAACACTGAAGCTTTCTTT. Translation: CASSLMMNTEAFF.

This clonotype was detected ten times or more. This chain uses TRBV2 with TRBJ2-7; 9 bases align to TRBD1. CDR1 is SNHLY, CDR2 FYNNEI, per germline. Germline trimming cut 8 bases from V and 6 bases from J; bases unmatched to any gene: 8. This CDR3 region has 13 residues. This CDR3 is CASDSGTGSEQYF. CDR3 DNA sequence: TGTGCCAGCGACTCCGGGACAGGGTCCGAGCAGTACTTC.

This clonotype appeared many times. CDR3 sequence reads: CSARKAWSGNTEAFF. The CDR3 DNA reads as TGCAGTGCTAGAAAGGCCTGGTCGGGGAACACTGAAGCTTTCTTT. The gene calls are TRBV20-1 and TRBJ1-1; D unresolved. Germline CDR1 and CDR2: DFQATT and SNEGSKA (reference sequence). The CDR3 spans 15 residues. Trimming took off 2 bases at V and 1 base at J, with 14 bases between the two ends.

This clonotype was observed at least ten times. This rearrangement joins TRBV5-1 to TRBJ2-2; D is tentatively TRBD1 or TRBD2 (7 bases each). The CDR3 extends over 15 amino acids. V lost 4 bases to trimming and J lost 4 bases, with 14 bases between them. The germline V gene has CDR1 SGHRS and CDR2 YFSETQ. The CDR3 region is CASSQGGLGTGELFF. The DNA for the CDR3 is TGCGCCAGCAGCCAGGGGGGGCTTGGCACCGGGGAGCTGTTTTTT.

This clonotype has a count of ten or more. The CDR3 spells CASSLTAVVKWGYTF. The CDR3 DNA reads as TGTGCCAGCAGCCTTACAGCGGTAGTCAAATGGGGCTACACCTTC. This chain connects TRBV7-9 to TRBJ1-2; D is ambiguous. The germline gives CDR1 SEHNR, CDR2 FQNEAQ (reference sequence). V was shortened by 5 bases and J by 8 bases, with 21 bases between the two germline ends. There are 15 residues in the CDR3.